This T cell receptor beta chain derives from a study of shared clonotypes between healthy human individuals. Profiled with immunoSEQ multiplex PCR; TCRdb holds only in-frame clones, not every one. The sample includes 2,500,000 or so clones, under 95% of them seen just once. With 1 base removed from V and 6 bases from J, the gap between germline ends came to 11 bases. CDR1 and CDR2 (germline): SGHDT, YYEEEE. The CDR3 loop spans 13 amino acids. The origin of this receptor is a young man in good health. Some clones in this sample may be carry-over from other donors' samples. The V call is TRBV5-6, the J call TRBJ2-7; D perhaps matches TRBD2 (5 bases). The specimen was naive CD4+ T cells from PBMCs. Sample subset: CD45RA+ positively selected. The CDR3 region is CASSLRGRVEQYF. In DNA, the CDR3 is TGTGCCAGCAGCTTGAGAGGGCGGGTCGAGCAGTACTTC. The entire variable domain, with the rest obtained from reference TRBV5-6 and TRBJ2-7, is as follows: DAGVTQSPTHLIKTRGQQVTLRCSPKSGHDTVSWYQQALGQGPQFIFQYYEEEERQRGNFPDRFSGHQFPNYSSELNVNALLLGDSALYLCASSLRGRVEQYFGPGTRLTVT.